Listed below are T cell receptor beta chains from one sample, sequenced in a study of cytomegalovirus exposure and HLA in healthy donors. Data came from immunoSEQ multiplex PCR; TCRdb stores just in-frame clones and leaves some out. The data show about 190,000 clones, roughly four fifths seen once. Sample: PBMCs. These receptors were collected from a woman aged 25 to 45 in good health and CMV-seropositive. CDR3s include the opening cysteine and the closing phenylalanine or tryptophan. Each record gives: J gene, V gene, D gene, clone size, CDR3 DNA, CDR3 protein. A D gene is named only where the DNA matches it firmly. A clone size is listed for some rows: how often the clone was seen (once, few, many), or a class if it is expanded.

>TRBJ2-7|TRBV19|TRBD2|NA
TGTGCCAGTAGACCCCTGGGAGGGCCTGTCTACGAGCAGTACTTC
CASRPLGGPVYEQYF
>TRBJ2-2|TRBV28|NA|NA
TGTGCCAGCAGACTGATCTTTGAGAACACCGGGGAGCTGTTTTTT
CASRLIFENTGELFF
>TRBJ2-1|TRBV2|NA|NA
TGTGCCAGGACGGCGCGGGGAAGTAACAATGAGCAGTTCTTC
CARTARGSNNEQFF
>TRBJ2-7|TRBV6-6|TRBD1|NA
TGTGCCAGTTTCTCCGGGACAGGAAACTCCTACGAGCAGTACTTC
CASFSGTGNSYEQYF
>TRBJ2-5|TRBV2|NA|once
TGTGCCAGCAGTGAACGGGGGTCAGAGACCCAGTACTTC
CASSERGSETQYF
>TRBJ1-1|TRBV19|TRBD1|NA
TGTGCCAGTAGTAACCGTACAGGGGTGTTGAACACTGAAGCTTTCTTT
CASSNRTGVLNTEAFF
>TRBJ1-2|TRBV18|TRBD1|NA
TGTGCCAGCTCAGCGGACAGGGTTGGCGGCTACACCTTC
CASSADRVGGYTF
>TRBJ1-1|TRBV2|TRBD1|NA
TGTGCCAGCGAGAGCAGGGGGCGGGTCACTGAAGCTTTCTTT
CASESRGRVTEAFF
>TRBJ2-7|TRBV7-9|NA|NA
TGTTCCAGCAGTCGAGGGGACTCCTTCTCCTACGAGCAGTACTTC
CSSSRGDSFSYEQYF
>TRBJ2-7|TRBV9|TRBD2|NA
TGTGCCAGCAGCGTAGATTTCACTAGCGGAGAATACGAGCAGTACTTC
CASSVDFTSGEYEQYF
>TRBJ1-1|TRBV28|NA|NA
TGTGCCAGCAGTTTAGTCGGTAACACTGAAGCTTTCTTT
CASSLVGNTEAFF